This TCR beta chain was sequenced in a study of radiotherapy plus CTLA-4 blockade in lung cancer. General study points: Interferon-beta and early blood T cell clone dynamics reportedly predicted response best. TCR clones originating in tumors grew in number in blood after radiotherapy plus ipilimumab.

Here immunoSEQ multiplex PCR was the method, and the copy in TCRdb shows in-frame clones only, minus some. This table has 35,000 to 50,000 clones, 65% to 70% appearing once. A word on this clone: The antigen is unknown.

The TCR originated in a human donor with non-small cell lung cancer who had a partial response to radiotherapy plus ipilimumab. The starting material was peripheral blood, obtained from a patient treated with radiotherapy plus ipilimumab.

The CDR3: CASSRDPGVSSGELFF. As DNA, the CDR3 is TGTGCCAGCAGCCGAGACCCAGGGGTTTCGTCCGGGGAGCTGTTTTTT. The chain carries TRBV5-6 and TRBJ2-2, with a weak D call TRBD1 (6 bases). Trimming took off 4 bases at V and 6 bases at J, with 19 bases between the two ends. The CDR3 consists of 16 residues. Germline loops: CDR1 SGHDT, CDR2 YYEEEE.